The entry that follows covers one T cell receptor (beta chain) sequence. Its antigen remains unknown. Here immunoSEQ multiplex PCR was the method, and the copy in TCRdb shows in-frame clones only, minus some. The table shows roughly 93,000 clones, with approximately 95% occurring only once. The data derive from a study of graft-versus-host responses after intestinal transplantation. Study details: For around 3 years after anti-thymocyte globulin induction, all recipients took tacrolimus and steroids.

The germline V gene encodes CDR1 LNHDA and CDR2 SQIVND (reference sequence). This CDR3 is built from 14 residues. V gave up 5 bases and J gave up 9 bases; unmatched junction bases: 9. Study-wide points: There were GvH clones found in recipient marrow, and some of them appeared first in ileum or blood.

This receptor was identified in a human donor who received an intestinal transplant. Here the sequenced sample was unstimulated CD8+ T cells sorted from spleen or lymph node cells, taken before intestinal transplant. The chain is built from TRBV19 and TRBJ2-1, with 8 bases identical to TRBD2. The CDR3 nucleotides are TGTGCCAGTAGTGACGGGGGGGCCTGGGGTGAGCAGTTCTTC. It yields the protein CASSDGGAWGEQFF.